This is a list of T cell receptor beta chains from one sample in a study of T cell responses to AZD1222 COVID-19 vaccine. Generated by immunoSEQ multiplex PCR, the TCRdb table keeps only in-frame clones and is missing some. The table has approximately 100,000 clones, 75% to 90% seen once. The sequencing used peripheral blood, collected on day 0 of AZD1222 vaccination. These receptors were collected from an adult in good health. The CDR3 runs from the conserved cysteine through the conserved F or W. Each record gives: V gene, J gene, D gene, CDR3 length, clone size, CDR3 DNA, CDR3 protein. D genes are given only for firm matches. Where a row states a size, it is once, few, many or the class of an expanded clone; other rows omit it.

TRBV4-3	TRBJ1-3	.	16	.	TGCGCCAGCAGCCAAGATGGAGGAGGGGCGGGTGACACCATATATTTT	CASSQDGGGAGDTIYF
TRBV5-1	TRBJ1-2	TRBD1	13	.	TGCGCCAGCAGTTCTCAGGGGGACTATGGCTACACCTTC	CASSSQGDYGYTF
TRBV30	TRBJ1-1	TRBD1	16	.	TGTGCCTCCGAACCGGGACAGGGGAGGATGAACACTGAAGCTTTCTTT	CASEPGQGRMNTEAFF
TRBV27	TRBJ2-2	.	12	once	TGTGCCAGCTTAGCCTCCGCCGGGGAGCTGTTTTTT	CASLASAGELFF
TRBV7-3	TRBJ2-5	.	14	.	TGTGCCAGCAGCTTAAACTCCGGGCAAGAGACCCAGTACTTC	CASSLNSGQETQYF
TRBV7-6	TRBJ1-2	.	15	.	TGTGCCAGCAGCTTTACAGGGCATACTAACTATGGCTACACCTTC	CASSFTGHTNYGYTF
TRBV14	TRBJ1-6	.	14	few	TGTGCCAGCAGCCAAGGACGGGATCTGTCACCCCTCCACTTT	CASSQGRDLSPLHF
TRBV7-2	TRBJ1-2	.	15	.	TGTGCCAGCAGCAGCCGACAGCTCTCCCACTATGGCTACACCTTC	CASSSRQLSHYGYTF
TRBV5-1	TRBJ1-1	.	14	once	TGCGCCAGCAGCCGGGGGGAGATCAACACTGAAGCTTTCTTT	CASSRGEINTEAFF
TRBV6-4	TRBJ2-3	.	16	.	TGTGCCAGCAGTGCACTGGGGGGCTTAAGCACAGATACGCAGTATTTT	CASSALGGLSTDTQYF
TRBV29-1	TRBJ2-3	.	13	.	TGCAGCGTTGAACTAGCCCTGTGGGATACGCAGTATTTT	CSVELALWDTQYF
TRBV5-4	TRBJ1-5	.	13	.	TGTGCCAGCAGCACCTGGGGGAATCAGCCCCAGCATTTT	CASSTWGNQPQHF
TRBV6-5	TRBJ1-2	.	16	.	TGTGCCAGCAGTTACTCGGGCAGGGTCGGCTCGGGTGGCTACACCTTC	CASSYSGRVGSGGYTF
TRBV29-1	TRBJ2-1	TRBD1	14	.	TGCAGCGCACGGACAGGGGTACTCCAAAATGAGCAGTTCTTC	CSARTGVLQNEQFF
TRBV6-5	TRBJ1-2	.	12	.	TGTGCCAGCACCACGACAAGGGCAGGCTACACCTTC	CASTTTRAGYTF
TRBV4-3	TRBJ1-2	.	19	.	TGCGCCAGCAGCGCCCTTTCGGGGGGCGAGGCCGCATTAGCCTATGGCTACACCTTC	CASSALSGGEAALAYGYTF
TRBV7-2	TRBJ1-2	.	13	.	TGTGCCAGCACCCTGAAAGGGACGAATGGCTACACCTTC	CASTLKGTNGYTF
TRBV4-1	TRBJ1-4	TRBD1	14	few	TGCGCCAGCAGCAAGACAGGGACTAATGAAAAACTGTTTTTT	CASSKTGTNEKLFF
TRBV6-5	TRBJ2-1	TRBD2	15	once	TGTGCCAGCAGTTACTCGCTAGCGGGAGGCAATGAGCAGTTCTTC	CASSYSLAGGNEQFF
TRBV29-1	TRBJ1-4	.	13	.	TGCAGCGTGGGCAGGGGAGGAAATGAAAAACTGTTTTTT	CSVGRGGNEKLFF
TRBV18	TRBJ2-7	.	14	.	TGTGCCAGCTCACCCGCGGAAGCCCCTGGTGAGCAGTACTTC	CASSPAEAPGEQYF
TRBV19	TRBJ2-3	TRBD2	17	.	TGTGCCAGTAGTATCTTTCTCCAGCGGGAGTTTATAGATACGCAGTATTTT	CASSIFLQREFIDTQYF
TRBV19	TRBJ2-1	TRBD2	13	.	TGTGCCAGTAAACAGAGTAGCGGGAGGGAGCAGTTCTTC	CASKQSSGREQFF
TRBV19	TRBJ2-2	TRBD2	19	few	TGTGCCAGTAGTACCCAGACTAGCGGGGGTTTGTTGAACACCGGGGAGCTGTTTTTT	CASSTQTSGGLLNTGELFF
TRBV2	TRBJ2-7	.	14	few	TGTGCCAGCAGTCAGACGGAGAGCTCCTACGAGCAGTACTTC	CASSQTESSYEQYF
TRBV3-1/TRBV3-2	TRBJ1-1	.	13	few	TGTGCCAGCAGCCAAGCCGGGAACACTGAAGCTTTCTTT	CASSQAGNTEAFF
TRBV7-9	TRBJ2-5	.	13	.	TGTGCCAGCAGTCGTGGGGGCGGGGAGACCCAGTACTTC	CASSRGGGETQYF
TRBV6-4	TRBJ2-2	.	14	.	TGTGCCAGCAGTGGTCAGGGGAACACCGGGGAGCTGTTTTTT	CASSGQGNTGELFF
TRBV10-3	TRBJ1-5	.	13	.	TGTGCCATCAGTGTACAGGGTAATCAGCCTCAGCATTTT	CAISVQGNQPQHF
TRBV3-1/TRBV3-2	TRBJ2-1	.	15	.	TGTGCCAGCAGCCAAGGTTCAAGCTCCTACAATGAGCAGTTCTTC	CASSQGSSSYNEQFF
TRBV6-4	TRBJ1-1	.	18	.	TGTGCCAGCAGTGTACCCCTCGGGCGGTCGGATATGAACACTGAAGCTTTCTTT	CASSVPLGRSDMNTEAFF
TRBV5-1	TRBJ1-1	.	13	once	TGCGCCAGCACCTCAGGGTCGAACACTGAAGCTTTCTTT	CASTSGSNTEAFF
TRBV27	TRBJ1-6	TRBD1	15	.	TGTGCCAGCAGTCTACAGGGGGCGGTTAATTCACCCCTCCACTTT	CASSLQGAVNSPLHF
TRBV9	TRBJ2-4	.	14	.	TGTGCCAGCAGCGTAGGAGGGCCGGGAGACATTCAGTACTTC	CASSVGGPGDIQYF
TRBV7-2	TRBJ1-3	.	14	.	TGTGCCAGCAGCCCACAAAGCTCTGGAAACACCATATATTTT	CASSPQSSGNTIYF